This TCR beta chain was sequenced during a study of radiation and T cells in renal cell carcinoma. The study's findings and limits: Only small tumor regions of 0.95 to 1 g were sampled. Top 100 clonotypes averaged around 50% in irradiated versus about 40% in nephrectomy-only tumors. Dominant CDR3 motifs occupied more repertoire in irradiated than control tumors.

This CDR3 region has 18 residues. V lost 0 bases and J 1 base, leaving 19 bases between the germline ends. The germline gives CDR1 SGHKS, CDR2 YYEKEE (reference sequence). The repertoire was sequenced with immunoSEQ multiplex PCR; TCRdb's copy has only in-frame clones and lacks some. Of 14,000 or so clones detected, around 50% appear once; the ten largest clones hold over 10%. Treatment in this sample: treatment-naive control, cytoreductive nephrectomy. This clone has just a few counts. No antigen is known for it. The TCR was taken from a man aged 45-60 years with renal cell carcinoma. The source material was tumor tissue, sampled from a patient whose treatment was nephrectomy without radiotherapy. The V and J genes are TRBV5-5 and TRBJ1-1; D perhaps matches TRBD1 (5 bases). The CDR3 nucleotides are TGTGCCAGCAGCTTGGCCGGAAAAGGGGCACGGGGGAACACTGAAGCTTTCTTT. Protein: CASSLAGKGARGNTEAFF. Together with reference TRBV5-5 and TRBJ1-1, the CDR3 gives the full variable domain: DAGVTQSPTHLIKTRGQQVTLRCSPISGHKSVSWYQQVLGQGPQFIFQYYEKEERGRGNFPDRFSARQFPNYSSELNVNALLLGDSALYLCASSLAGKGARGNTEAFFGQGTRLTVV.